This entry lists 30 T cell receptor beta chains sequenced from one sample in a study of cytomegalovirus exposure and HLA in healthy donors. Researchers ran the PCR with 60 Vbeta and 13 Jbeta primers. Data came from immunoSEQ multiplex PCR; TCRdb stores just in-frame clones and leaves some out. Among approximately 90,000 clones listed, around 77% were seen once. Sequencing was carried out using PBMCs. These receptors were taken from a man aged 35 to 55 in good health and CMV-seronegative.

This chain links TRBV7-3 with TRBJ2-2; 11 nucleotides match TRBD1. With V trimmed by 4 bases and J by 7 bases, 8 bases remained unmatched. The CDR3 is 16 residues long. Germline CDR1 reads SGHTA; CDR2 reads FQGTGA. CDR3 coding DNA: TGTGCCAGCAGCTCCCGGGACAGGGGGGAACTCGGGGAGCTGTTTTTT. Translating gives CASSSRDRGELGELFF.

The chain employs TRBV5-3 and TRBJ1-5; 8 positions agree with TRBD1. TRBV5-3 is classed as an ORF, of uncertain function. CDR3 length: 15 residues. V was clipped by 0 bases and J by 9 bases; unmatched bases: 8. This CDR3 is CARSLARYRGRPQHF. CDR3 nucleotides: TGTGCCAGAAGCTTGGCCCGGTACAGGGGGAGGCCCCAGCATTTT.

The chain couples TRBV10-3 to TRBJ1-1; 7 positions match TRBD1. Germline V lookup: CDR1 ENHRY, CDR2 SYGVKD. The CDR3 is 12 residues long. With V trimmed by 8 bases and J by 13 bases, 13 bases remained unmatched. The CDR3 loop reads CAIGIAGGNLFF. The CDR3 DNA reads TGTGCCATCGGTATTGCAGGGGGGAACCTTTTCTTT.

The gene calls are TRBV5-1 and TRBJ2-7; tentative D call: TRBD1 (6 bases). The germline gives CDR1 SGHRS, CDR2 YFSETQ. The germline V and J ends were trimmed by 0 bases and 5 bases, with 12 bases remaining between them. CDR3 length: 14 amino acids. CDR3 bases: TGCGCCAGCAGCTTGGGACAGGCGGCCGACGAGCAGTACTTC. It specifies CASSLGQAADEQYF.

This clone appeared a few times. The chain uses TRBV6-1 and TRBJ1-1; D is unresolved. V was pared by 6 bases and J by 0 bases, with 8 bases between. The CDR3 runs to 13 residues. The V gene's germline CDR1 is MNHNS and CDR2 SASEGT. CDR3 sequence (DNA): TGTGCCAGCAGCCAGGTTCTGAACACTGAAGCTTTCTTT. Its translation: CASSQVLNTEAFF.

With regard to this clone: The sample has other DNA sequences that encode this CDR3 too. This chain joins TRBV30 and TRBJ1-1; 8 nucleotides align to TRBD1. V trimming: 3 bases; J trimming: 1 base; junction bases outside the gene matches: 1. The CDR3 has 13 amino acids. Germline V gene lookup returns CDR1 GTSNPN and CDR2 SVGIG (reference sequence). CDR3 in DNA: TGTGCCTGGAGCGGGACAGGGAACACTGAAGCTTTCTTT. This sequence encodes CAWSGTGNTEAFF.

J is TRBJ1-4 and V is TRBV29-1; TRBD1 agrees at 10 bases. The CDR3 has 13 residues. Germline CDR1 is SQVTM and CDR2 is ANQGSEA. V lost 5 bases, J lost 11 bases, and 8 bases stayed unmatched. The CDR3 is CSVHGTGVEKLFF. The CDR3 nucleotides read TGCAGCGTTCACGGGACAGGGGTTGAGAAACTGTTTTTT.

This sequence joins TRBV9 and TRBJ1-1; TRBD1 is a possible D gene (5 bases). CDR1 and CDR2 from the germline V gene are SGDLS and YYNGEE. The V end lost 4 bases, the J end lost 4 bases, and 14 bases lay between the germline ends. This CDR3 is built from 14 residues. CDR3 sequence: CASSPDTGGTEAFF. CDR3 DNA: TGTGCCAGCAGCCCGGACACGGGTGGCACTGAAGCTTTCTTT. Full variable domain (missing parts from reference TRBV9 and TRBJ1-1): DSGVTQTPKHLITATGQRVTLRCSPRSGDLSVYWYQQSLDQGLQFLIQYYNGEERAKGNILERFSAQQFPDLHSELNLSSLELGDSALYFCASSPDTGGTEAFFGQGTRLTVV.

This sequence joins TRBV2 and TRBJ1-1; D not resolved. Germline assignment: CDR1 SNHLY and CDR2 FYNNEI. The CDR3 length is 14 residues. The ends were cut back, 5 bases at V and 1 base at J, with 11 bases in the middle. The CDR3 region is CASSTTGKNTEAFF. CDR3 sequence (DNA): TGTGCCAGCAGTACGACGGGGAAGAACACTGAAGCTTTCTTT.

The chain has TRBV7-9 and TRBJ2-5, with D possibly matching TRBD2 (7 bases). The CDR3 covers 16 residues. Trimming left V 3 bases short and J 1 base short, with 15 bases between. Germline assignment: CDR1 SEHNR and CDR2 FQNEAQ (reference sequence). CDR3: CASSFVPGGPQETQYF. The CDR3 bases are TGTGCCAGCAGCTTTGTTCCGGGGGGCCCCCAAGAGACCCAGTACTTC.

V is TRBV2 and J is TRBJ1-4; 8 nucleotides agree with TRBD1. Per germline, CDR1 SNHLY and CDR2 FYNNEI. With V trimmed by 1 base and J by 5 bases, 0 bases remained unmatched. The CDR3 runs 14 residues. CDR3: CASSEGTGNEKLFF. CDR3 in DNA: TGTGCCAGCAGTGAAGGGACAGGGAATGAAAAACTGTTTTTT. Full variable domain (outside the CDR3, taken from reference TRBV2 and TRBJ1-4): EPEVTQTPSHQVTQMGQEVILRCVPISNHLYFYWYRQILGQKVEFLVSFYNNEISEKSEIFDDQFSVERPDGSNFTLKIRSTKLEDSAMYFCASSEGTGNEKLFFGSGTQLSVL.

This sequence joins TRBV6-1 and TRBJ2-1; D possibly corresponds to TRBD2 (6 bases). The CDR3 runs to 14 residues. V was shortened by 6 bases and J by 9 bases, with 18 bases between the two germline ends. The germline V gene has CDR1 MNHNS and CDR2 SASEGT. This chain's CDR3 is CASSVLAPKGEQFF. The DNA for the CDR3 is TGTGCCAGCAGCGTTCTAGCGCCGAAGGGTGAGCAGTTCTTC.

The V call is TRBV13, the J call TRBJ1-6; D is unclear. Germline CDR1 PRHDT, CDR2 FYEKMQ (reference sequence). CDR3 length: 15 residues. Trimming stripped 5 bases from V and 4 bases from J, with 12 bases between. The CDR3 DNA sequence: TGTGCCAGCAGCGTTGACAACCTATATAATTCACCCCTCCACTTT. Encoded protein: CASSVDNLYNSPLHF. The whole variable domain, remainder taken from reference TRBV13 and TRBJ1-6, is AAGVIQSPRHLIKEKRETATLKCYPIPRHDTVYWYQQGPGQDPQFLISFYEKMQSDKGSIPDRFSAQQFSDYHSELNMSSLELGDSALYFCASSVDNLYNSPLHFGNGTRLTVT.

The chain links TRBV2 to TRBJ2-2; 7 bases agree with TRBD2. The CDR3 length is 16 residues. With 3 bases clipped from V and 4 bases from J, the junction kept 8 bases outside the gene matches. Germline values: CDR1 SNHLY, CDR2 FYNNEI. CDR3 bases: TGTGCCAGCAGTGAGGGTCGGGGGAGGGTCACCGGGGAGCTGTTTTTT. It is translated as CASSEGRGRVTGELFF.

The CDR3 DNA is TGTGCCAGCAGTAAACTGGGGGGCGGGGGGAATCAGCCCCAGCATTTT. It yields the protein CASSKLGGGGNQPQHF. V usage is TRBV28 and J usage is TRBJ1-5; D is perhaps TRBD1 (6 bases). This CDR3 has 16 amino acids. With 5 bases removed from V and 4 bases from J, the gap between germline ends came to 18 bases. Germline CDR1 and CDR2: MDHEN and SYDVKM.

V usage is TRBV6-1 and J usage is TRBJ1-3, with 8 bases matching TRBD1. CDR1 and CDR2 (germline): MNHNS, SASEGT. V lost 4 bases to trimming and J lost 4 bases; unmatched junction nucleotides: 9. The CDR3 length is 16 residues. CDR3 sequence: CASSARQGSSGNTIYF. CDR3 coding DNA: TGTGCCAGCAGTGCCCGACAGGGGTCGTCGGGAAACACCATATATTTT.

V gene TRBV2 combines with J gene TRBJ1-1, with a tentative D call TRBD1 (6 bases). Germline loops: CDR1 SNHLY, CDR2 FYNNEI. The CDR3 runs to 11 residues. Trimming removed 10 bases at V and 10 bases at J, with 16 bases between. The CDR3 loop is CATGGGTTAFF. The CDR3 region has the DNA TGTGCCACCGGGGGGGGCACAACAGCTTTCTTT.

The V call is TRBV6-1, the J call TRBJ2-5; TRBD1 aligns across 8 bases. The V gene end was trimmed by 8 bases and the J gene end by 3 bases; junction bases not matched to a gene: 8. CDR1 and CDR2 from the germline V gene are MNHNS and SASEGT. The CDR3 sequence is 14 residues long. The DNA of the CDR3 is TGTGCCAGCCATGGGAAACAGGGGGAAGAGACCCAGTACTTC. It codes for CASHGKQGEETQYF.

The chain carries TRBV27 and TRBJ2-3, with D possibly matching TRBD1 (6 bases). Between the trimmed V and J ends, which lost 5 bases and 2 bases, there was a span of 20 bases. The CDR3 consists of 17 residues. CDR1 is MNHEY and CDR2 is SMNVEV in the germline V gene (reference sequence). DNA for the CDR3: TGTGCCAGCAGTGTCAGGGGTAGGAACCCTCACACAGATACGCAGTATTTT. This codes for CASSVRGRNPHTDTQYF.

This chain connects TRBV20-1 to TRBJ1-1; TRBD1 is a possible D gene (5 bases). This CDR3 spans 11 amino acids. Germline V gives CDR1 DFQATT, CDR2 SNEGSKA (reference sequence). Trimming stripped 3 bases from V and 10 bases from J, with 12 bases between. CDR3 DNA: TGCAGTGCTAGGGACCGGGGGGTAGCTTTCTTT. Translation: CSARDRGVAFF.

The V gene is TRBV6-5, the J gene TRBJ2-1; D is perhaps TRBD2 (5 bases). The CDR3 sequence is 12 residues long. Germline assignment: CDR1 MNHEY and CDR2 SVGAGI. V was cut by 7 bases and J by 9 bases, with 13 bases left in between. The CDR3 DNA reads as TGTGCCAGCACTAGTATCGGAGGTGAGCAGTTCTTC. Encoded protein: CASTSIGGEQFF.

The rearrangement joins TRBV7-9 to TRBJ1-1; D unclear. Trimming shortened V by 4 bases and J by 1 base, and 13 bases separated the two germline ends. There are 15 residues in the CDR3. The germline V gene encodes CDR1 SEHNR and CDR2 FQNEAQ (reference sequence). The chain's CDR3 is CASSSSWEGNTEAFF. Here the CDR3 DNA reads TGTGCCAGCAGCTCGAGCTGGGAGGGGAACACTGAAGCTTTCTTT.

This clone was seen many times. The CDR3 loop reads CANQDRAVTEAFF. The CDR3 coding sequence is TGTGCCAATCAGGACAGGGCAGTCACTGAAGCTTTCTTT. The rearrangement joins TRBV5-6 to TRBJ1-1; 8 positions agree with TRBD1. Germline V lookup: CDR1 SGHDT, CDR2 YYEEEE. The CDR3 runs 13 residues. The V and J ends lost 9 bases and 4 bases, in that order; junction bases with no gene match: 8. The variable domain in full, completed from reference TRBV5-6 and TRBJ1-1, reads DAGVTQSPTHLIKTRGQQVTLRCSPKSGHDTVSWYQQALGQGPQFIFQYYEEEERQRGNFPDRFSGHQFPNYSSELNVNALLLGDSALYLCANQDRAVTEAFFGQGTRLTVV.

Only a few counts were recorded for this clone. The genes are TRBV10-3 and TRBJ2-7, with 8 bases lining up with TRBD1. Germline V gives CDR1 ENHRY, CDR2 SYGVKD. CDR3 length: 14 amino acids. V lost 6 bases and J lost 2; bases outside the gene matches: 6. The CDR3: CAIRTGTGAYEQYF. CDR3 coding DNA: TGTGCCATCAGGACCGGGACAGGAGCCTACGAGCAGTACTTC.

Only one count was recorded for this clone. The chain joins TRBV28 to TRBJ2-1; 8 bases agree with TRBD1. The CDR3 extends over 13 amino acids. CDR1 is MDHEN and CDR2 is SYDVKM in the germline V gene. V shed 5 bases and J 8 bases; nucleotides not matched to a gene: 5. CDR3: CASSPGGGYEQFF. The CDR3 DNA reads as TGTGCCAGCAGTCCAGGGGGCGGGTATGAGCAGTTCTTC.

This clone was found a few times. The V gene is TRBV19, the J gene TRBJ2-1; unclear D gene. The CDR3 totals 14 residues. CDR1 is LNHDA, CDR2 SQIVND, per germline (reference sequence). V was cut by 8 bases and J by 3 bases, with 14 bases left in between. The chain's CDR3 is CASSRLDDYNEQFF. CDR3 sequence (DNA): TGTGCCAGTTCTAGACTCGACGACTACAATGAGCAGTTCTTC.

The rearrangement links TRBV6-6 to TRBJ1-1; D not resolved. V was pared by 0 bases and J by 4 bases, with 9 bases between. Germline V gene lookup returns CDR1 MNHNY and CDR2 SVGAGI (reference sequence). This CDR3 contains 14 residues. CDR3 in DNA: TGTGCCAGCAGTTACTCATTTTTCGGCACTGAAGCTTTCTTT. This gives the protein CASSYSFFGTEAFF.

The chain is built from TRBV6-5 and TRBJ1-3; D not certain. V dropped 7 bases and J dropped 0 bases, with 7 bases sitting between them. This CDR3 spans 13 amino acids. In germline, CDR1 is MNHEY, CDR2 SVGAGI. The CDR3 region is CASNDNSGNTIYF. The CDR3, as DNA: TGTGCCAGCAATGACAACTCTGGAAACACCATATATTTT.

The V gene is TRBV29-1, the J gene TRBJ1-2; 8 bases line up with TRBD1. Trimming cost V 7 bases and J 0 bases; bases outside gene matches: 7. Germline V gives CDR1 SQVTM, CDR2 ANQGSEA. The CDR3 sequence is 14 residues long. The CDR3 region is CSASGTGPNYGYTF. For the CDR3, the DNA is TGCAGCGCCTCCGGGACAGGTCCTAACTATGGCTACACCTTC.

The chain employs TRBV18 and TRBJ1-5, with a weak D call TRBD1 (6 bases). The CDR3 extends over 14 amino acids. Germline lookup yields CDR1 KGHSH and CDR2 LQKENI. V lost 2 bases, J lost 5 bases, and 10 bases lay in between. CDR3 region: CASSPSGGDQPQHF. The CDR3 DNA sequence: TGTGCCAGCTCACCATCGGGGGGCGATCAGCCCCAGCATTTT.